The 14 T cell receptor beta chains below all came from one sample that was sequenced in a study of T-cell reconstitution after alpha-beta-depleted transplantation in children (dated by TCRdb to the mid-2010s). Library construction relied on PCR. Sequencing instrument: Illumina HiSeq 2500. TCR libraries were prepared with molecular barcoding, using unique molecular identifiers to normalize TCRbeta repertoire quantification. TCRdb reprocessed the public reads (quality trimming at Q25 with fastp, clone calling with MiXCR) and kept in-frame beta chains. Here each entry gathers all rows of one CDR3 protein and keeps the most common genes and DNA. The sample contains 440,000 or so distinct CDR3 sequences, about a tenth of them found a single time. The ten top clones hold 5% to 6.5% of the sample. The material sequenced was PBMCs from the stem cell graft donor, taken from the stem cell graft. The receptors derive from a human donor who donated a stem cell graft to a child with acute myeloid leukemia.

This chain joins TRBV29-1 and TRBJ2-1, with D possibly TRBD2 on 6 matching bases. Trimming cost V 3 bases and J 9 bases, with 18 bases left between them. Germline V gene sequence: CDR1 SQVTM, CDR2 ANQGSEA. The CDR3 extends over 14 amino acids. CDR3 sequence reads: CSVDFWGEWSEQFF. CDR3 sequence (DNA): TGCAGCGTTGACTTCTGGGGGGAGTGGAGTGAGCAGTTCTTC.

This clonotype was seen at least ten times. The chain couples TRBV4-2 to TRBJ1-5; 10 bases fit TRBD1. Per germline, CDR1 LGHNA and CDR2 YNFKEQ. This CDR3 has 16 amino acids. The ends lost 0 bases at V and 2 bases at J; junction bases unmatched: 1. For the CDR3, the DNA is TGTGCCAGCAGCCAAGAGGGGACAGGGGGCAATCAGCCCCAGCATTTT. Translated, it gives CASSQEGTGGNQPQHF.

As regards this clonotype: A much larger clonotype is one base distant, so this may be a read error. V is TRBV29-1 and J is TRBJ2-3; 7 bases agree with TRBD1. There are 16 residues in the CDR3. Germline CDR1 is SQVTM and CDR2 is ANQGSEA. V shed 6 bases, J shed 4 bases, and the junction held 16 bases outside the gene matches. Here the CDR3 reads CSVWVSAGGSADTQYF. Here the CDR3 DNA reads TGCAGCGTCTGGGTGTCGGCAGGGGGTTCTGCAGATACGCAGTATTTT.

The sample holds many counts of this clonotype. V usage is TRBV7-8 and J usage is TRBJ2-2; D is unclear. Germline V lookup: CDR1 SGHVS, CDR2 FQNEAQ. V lost 3 bases and J 0 bases, leaving 11 bases between the germline ends. The CDR3 length is 16 residues. CDR3 region: CASSFLSNTNTGELFF. The CDR3 DNA is TGTGCCAGCAGCTTCTTATCCAATACGAACACCGGGGAGCTGTTTTTT. Filled out from reference TRBV7-8 and TRBJ2-2, the complete variable domain reads GAGVSQSPRYKVAKRGQDVALRCDPISGHVSLFWYQQALGQGPEFLTYFQNEAQLDKSGLPSDRFFAERPEGSVSTLKIQRTQQEDSAVYLCASSFLSNTNTGELFFGEGSRLTVL.

This clonotype was counted only a few times. V usage is TRBV29-1 and J usage is TRBJ2-5, with D possibly being TRBD1 (6 bases). Germline CDR1 reads SQVTM; CDR2 reads ANQGSEA. This CDR3 spans 14 amino acids. V was cut by 1 base and J by 5 bases, with 14 bases left in between. DNA for the CDR3: TGCAGCGTTGAAGCATCCTACAGGGCCGAGACCCAGTACTTC. Translation gives CSVEASYRAETQYF.

This clonotype was seen a few times. V gene TRBV6-4 combines with J gene TRBJ2-5; 11 bases agree with TRBD2. The V and J ends lost 0 bases and 5 bases, in that order; junction bases with no gene match: 5. This CDR3 spans 16 amino acids. CDR1 is MRHNA and CDR2 is SNTAGT in the germline V gene. The CDR3 nucleotides read TGTGCCAGCAGTGACTCAATAGCGGGGGGGCCGGAGACCCAGTACTTC. Protein: CASSDSIAGGPETQYF.

With respect to this clonotype: The conserved closing phenylalanine or tryptophan is absent in this CDR3, likely reflecting a read error. The CDR3 DNA reads as TGTGCCAGCGGTTGGGAGCTCTACGAGCAGTACATC. As protein: CASGWELYEQYI. This sequence joins TRBV2 and TRBJ2-7, with D perhaps matching TRBD2 (5 bases). V gave up 8 bases and J gave up 3 bases, with 11 bases separating them. Germline values: CDR1 SNHLY, CDR2 FYNNEI. The CDR3 runs to 12 residues.

V gene TRBV5-1 combines with J gene TRBJ2-1; D ambiguous. The germline gives CDR1 SGHRS, CDR2 YFSETQ. The CDR3 is made up of 16 amino acids. Trimming pared 0 bases from V and 8 bases from J, leaving 18 bases between. The CDR3 nucleotides are TGCGCCAGCAGCTTGGGTCCCCGGACGGCGGCGGATGAGCAGTTCTTC. Translation gives CASSLGPRTAADEQFF.

The chain combines TRBV27 with TRBJ2-7, with a possible D match to TRBD1 (6 bases). The CDR3 loop spans 16 amino acids. V was cut by 5 bases and J by 7 bases, with 24 bases left in between. CDR1 is MNHEY, CDR2 SMNVEV, per germline (reference sequence). The CDR3 DNA follows: TGTGCCAGCAGTGCCTTTACCGGGACACACTCCCGGGAGCAGTACTTC. The encoded protein is CASSAFTGTHSREQYF.

In its sample, this clonotype was seen a few times. V gene TRBV4-1 combines with J gene TRBJ1-1; D is unresolved. Trimming removed 1 base from V and 5 bases from J, with 20 bases in between. Germline values: CDR1 MGHRA, CDR2 YSYEKL. The CDR3 consists of 17 residues. The CDR3 DNA is TGCGCCAGCAGCCAAGTGTCGGTCGGTTGGGCTGGGACTGAAGCTTTCTTT. Its translation is CASSQVSVGWAGTEAFF.

The J gene is TRBJ2-4, the V gene TRBV3-1, with 12 positions matching TRBD2. The CDR3 runs 15 residues. CDR1 is LGHDT, CDR2 YNNKEL, per germline (reference sequence). Trimming removed 4 bases from V and 8 bases from J; junction bases left unmatched: 6. The CDR3 sequence: CASSRRGLAGDIQYF. CDR3 DNA sequence: TGTGCCAGCAGCCGCAGGGGACTAGCGGGCGACATTCAGTACTTC.

CDR3 loop: CASSGGLAGDYEQYF. CDR3 DNA: TGTGCCAGCAGCGGCGGACTAGCGGGTGACTACGAGCAGTACTTC. The chain employs TRBV9 and TRBJ2-7, with 11 bases aligning to TRBD2. Unmatched junction bases numbered 5, after V lost 3 bases and J lost 3 bases. Germline-derived CDR1 and CDR2 are SGDLS and YYNGEE. The CDR3 consists of 15 residues.

There are a few counts of this clonotype. The chain links TRBV20-1 to TRBJ2-1; D not certain. The CDR3 runs 10 residues. Germline V lookup: CDR1 DFQATT, CDR2 SNEGSKA (reference sequence). The CDR3 region has the DNA TGCAGCCCTATGAGAGATGAGCAGTTCTTC. Translation: CSPMRDEQFF.

This clonotype was seen at least ten times. The chain uses TRBV29-1 and TRBJ2-5, with 7 bases fitting TRBD1. Trimming at V came to 5 bases and at J to 0 bases, leaving 3 bases not matched to a gene. The germline gives CDR1 SQVTM, CDR2 ANQGSEA. The CDR3 spans 13 residues. The CDR3 sequence is CSVSQGYQETQYF. As DNA, the CDR3 is TGCAGCGTTTCACAGGGGTACCAAGAGACCCAGTACTTC.